Described below is a single TCR beta chain sequence and its context. These data come from a study of blood T cell repertoires in COVID-19. Deletions cut 5 bases from V and 5 bases from J, with 19 bases between. Germline V CDR1 and CDR2: LNHDA, SQIVND (reference sequence). This CDR3 spans 16 amino acids. Only in-frame clones appear in the TCRdb table, and some are missing; sequencing was by immunoSEQ multiplex PCR. The sample yields about 160,000 clones, roughly 90% seen once. The sample comprised peripheral blood. This TCR was recovered from a man aged 55 to 69 with active or convalescent COVID-19. The chain uses TRBV19 and TRBJ1-5; tentative D call: TRBD1 (6 bases). The CDR3 region has the DNA TGTGCCAGTAGTCTCTCCCCGGACAGAATATATCAGCCCCAGCATTTT. It encodes CASSLSPDRIYQPQHF.